The 18 T cell receptor beta chains presented below share a single source sample, sequenced in a study of tumor-infiltrating lymphocytes in localized non-small cell lung cancer. Measured with immunoSEQ multiplex PCR; TCRdb has only the in-frame clones, and not every one. The profile shows roughly 5,400 clones, approximately 66% of them singletons. Source material: uninvolved lung tissue not adjacent to the tumor. The source is a human donor with non-small cell lung cancer.

The chain recombines TRBV30 with TRBJ2-2; D might be TRBD2 (6 bases). Germline lookup yields CDR1 GTSNPN and CDR2 SVGIG (reference sequence). Trimming took 2 bases from V and 5 from J, leaving 18 bases between them. The CDR3 covers 16 residues. CDR3 region: CAWSTEGLRVTGELFF. CDR3 coding DNA: TGTGCCTGGAGTACGGAGGGCCTTCGGGTAACCGGGGAGCTGTTTTTT.

The chain has TRBV5-6 and TRBJ2-7; 11 nucleotides align to TRBD2. The trim removed 3 bases at V and 2 bases at J, leaving 4 bases unmatched. The CDR3 loop spans 15 amino acids. The V gene's germline CDR1 is SGHDT and CDR2 YYEEEE. The CDR3 DNA reads as TGTGCCAGCAGCTCCATAGCGGGAGGGCCCTACGAGCAGTACTTC. Encoded protein: CASSSIAGGPYEQYF.

This chain links TRBV30 with TRBJ1-3, with a tentative D call TRBD1 (6 bases). The V end lost 3 bases, the J end lost 2 bases, and 11 bases lay between the germline ends. The germline gives CDR1 GTSNPN, CDR2 SVGIG (reference sequence). The CDR3 is 14 amino acids. The CDR3 protein is CAWRGQLPGNTIYF. CDR3 in DNA: TGTGCCTGGAGAGGACAGCTACCTGGAAACACCATATATTTT.

This chain links TRBV27 with TRBJ1-5, with unresolved D. The germline V and J ends were trimmed by 3 bases and 5 bases, with 8 bases remaining between them. The CDR3 runs to 13 residues. CDR1 and CDR2 (germline): MNHEY, SMNVEV (reference sequence). CDR3 DNA: TGTGCCAGCAGTTTCGGGCAGGATCAGCCCCAGCATTTT. This translates into CASSFGQDQPQHF.

The CDR3 DNA reads as TGTGCCAGTAGTACCACAGGGAGCAATCAGCCCCAGCATTTT. This encodes CASSTTGSNQPQHF. The chain uses TRBV19 and TRBJ1-5; possible D gene TRBD1, 6 bases. Germline V gene data show CDR1 as LNHDA and CDR2 as SQIVND (reference sequence). Trimming took off 4 bases at V and 1 base at J, with 8 bases between the two ends. This CDR3 spans 14 amino acids. Looking up the rest from reference TRBV19 and TRBJ1-5 gives the full variable domain: DGGITQSPKYLFRKEGQNVTLSCEQNLNHDAMYWYRQDPGQGLRLIYYSQIVNDFQKGDIAEGYSVSREKKESFPLTVTSAQKNPTAFYLCASSTTGSNQPQHFGDGTRLSIL.

The CDR3 DNA sequence: TGTGCCAGCACCATACTGACAGGGAACTACGAGCAGTACTTC. This gives the protein CASTILTGNYEQYF. The chain is built from TRBV6-1 and TRBJ2-7; 7 bases match TRBD1. The CDR3 length is 14 residues. V shed 7 bases and J 3 bases; nucleotides not matched to a gene: 9. Germline CDR1 reads MNHNS; CDR2 reads SASEGT.

The chain has TRBV25-1 and TRBJ2-5; TRBD2 matches 10 bases. The CDR3 is made up of 16 amino acids. V shed 4 bases, J shed 2 bases, and the junction held 7 bases outside the gene matches. Germline V gives CDR1 MGHDK, CDR2 SYGVNS. The CDR3 protein is CASSAPGLADQETQYF. The DNA of the CDR3 is TGTGCCAGCAGTGCCCCAGGACTAGCGGATCAAGAGACCCAGTACTTC.

This chain connects TRBV11-3 to TRBJ2-3; 9 bases match TRBD1. Trimming took 1 base from V and 4 from J; bases not matched to a gene: 0. CDR3 length: 14 amino acids. Per germline, CDR1 SGHNT and CDR2 YENEEA. The CDR3 region is CASSLGQGADTQYF. CDR3 DNA sequence: TGTGCCAGCAGCTTAGGACAGGGGGCAGATACGCAGTATTTT.

This sequence joins TRBV11-2 and TRBJ1-2; D remains ambiguous. Germline CDR1 is SGHAT and CDR2 is FQNNGV. The CDR3 consists of 12 residues. Trimming shortened V by 5 bases and J by 3 bases, and 7 bases separated the two germline ends. The CDR3 DNA is TGTGCCAGCAGCCAAACCGACTATGGCTACACCTTC. Protein product: CASSQTDYGYTF.

The chain is built from TRBV2 and TRBJ1-3, with D unclear. Germline CDR1 reads SNHLY; CDR2 reads FYNNEI. The CDR3 extends over 16 amino acids. V lost 3 bases to trimming and J lost 4 bases, with 16 bases between them. The CDR3 sequence: CASSDIVTSVGNTIYF. The CDR3 DNA follows: TGTGCCAGCAGTGATATTGTCACCAGCGTGGGAAACACCATATATTTT.

The chain uses TRBV5-1 and TRBJ2-7, with a tentative D call TRBD2 (5 bases). Trimming removed 2 bases at V and 6 bases at J, with 12 bases between. The germline V gene encodes CDR1 SGHRS and CDR2 YFSETQ. The CDR3 extends over 13 amino acids. CDR3 amino acids: CASSFEGLGEQYF. The CDR3 DNA reads as TGCGCCAGCAGCTTCGAGGGATTGGGCGAGCAGTACTTC.

The gene calls are TRBV15 and TRBJ2-6, with D hard to call. This CDR3 is 16 amino acids long. The germline gives CDR1 LNHNV, CDR2 YYDKDF (reference sequence). V was pared by 1 base and J by 0 bases, with 7 bases between. The CDR3 is CATSRVFSSGANVLTF. Here the CDR3 DNA reads TGTGCCACCAGCAGAGTATTCAGCTCTGGGGCCAACGTCCTGACTTTC.

The rearrangement uses TRBV7-3 and TRBJ1-1, with TRBD1 matching 8 bases. The CDR3 extends over 13 amino acids. The ends lost 5 bases at V and 4 bases at J; junction bases unmatched: 3. Germline CDR1 is SGHTA and CDR2 is FQGTGA. CDR3 DNA sequence: TGTGCCAGCAGCATGACAGGGGCCACTGAAGCTTTCTTT. Protein: CASSMTGATEAFF.

The J gene is TRBJ2-5, the V gene TRBV9; D gene uncertain. From germline, CDR1 is SGDLS and CDR2 YYNGEE. Deletions cut 0 bases from V and 0 bases from J, with 6 bases between. This CDR3 has 14 residues. The DNA of the CDR3 is TGTGCCAGCAGCGTAGCGGGTAACCAAGAGACCCAGTACTTC. This translates into CASSVAGNQETQYF.

The CDR3 DNA follows: TGCGCCAGCAGCTGGCGACTAGCGGGAGATACAGATACGCAGTATTTT. It specifies CASSWRLAGDTDTQYF. The rearrangement joins TRBV5-1 to TRBJ2-3, with TRBD2 matching over 12 bases. The CDR3 consists of 16 residues. The V and J ends lost 3 bases and 3 bases, in that order; junction bases with no gene match: 5. Looked up from germline, CDR1 is SGHRS and CDR2 is YFSETQ.

This sequence joins TRBV30 and TRBJ2-3; D remains ambiguous. The ends were cut back, 7 bases at V and 2 bases at J, with 4 bases in the middle. Germline V gene sequence: CDR1 GTSNPN, CDR2 SVGIG (reference sequence). The CDR3 has 10 amino acids. CDR3 in DNA: TGTGCCTCTGCCACAGATACGCAGTATTTT. Protein sequence: CASATDTQYF.

The chain employs TRBV5-1 and TRBJ1-2; 9 bases agree with TRBD1. Trimming at V came to 2 bases and at J to 7 bases, leaving 6 bases not matched to a gene. CDR1 is SGHRS, CDR2 YFSETQ, per germline. The CDR3 length is 14 residues. CDR3 loop: CASSFGQGFGGYTF. The CDR3 nucleotides are TGCGCCAGCAGCTTTGGACAGGGGTTCGGTGGCTACACCTTC.

For this clone: The same CDR3 can be traced to other DNA sequences in this sample. The chain carries TRBV30 and TRBJ1-5, with D possibly matching TRBD1 (5 bases). V was cut by 0 bases and J by 4 bases, with 10 bases left in between. Germline lookup yields CDR1 GTSNPN and CDR2 SVGIG (reference sequence). The CDR3 extends over 14 amino acids. CDR3 bases: TGTGCCTGGAGTGTCCTGGGGCGAAATCAGCCCCAGCATTTT. Translating it yields CAWSVLGRNQPQHF.